The present TCR beta chain was sequenced within a study of early T cells in non-severe SARS-CoV-2 infection. Study summary: From unsorted whole blood, bulk RNA was sequenced, and the chains remained unpaired.

The germline V and J ends were trimmed by 2 bases and 3 bases, with 10 bases remaining between them. CDR1 SEHNR and CDR2 FQNEAQ come from the germline V gene (reference sequence). This CDR3 is 14 amino acids long. Researchers tagged individual cDNA molecules with unique molecular identifiers. Each CDR3 protein gets one entry after TCRdb re-called the 5' RACE reads with MiXCR. The data show over 30,000 distinct CDR3 sequences, with roughly 6.6% seen just once and around 13% held by the top ten. About this clonotype: Its specificity is unknown.

Study outcomes and limitations: Anti-spike CD8 specificities were favored by VDJdb matching, whose results missed private and CD4 specificities.

The clonotype was recovered from an adult who was a healthcare worker with PCR-confirmed SARS-CoV-2 infection or an uninfected control (not recorded which). Sequenced here: whole blood, sampled at baseline. This chain joins TRBV7-9 and TRBJ1-1; no reliable D call. CDR3 bases: TGTGCCAGCAGCTTAAGTATGGGAGACACTGAAGCTTTCTTT. Translated: CASSLSMGDTEAFF.